The 20 T cell receptor beta chains below all came from one sample that was sequenced in a study of cytomegalovirus exposure and HLA in healthy donors (TCRdb year 2017). Libraries came from the immunoSEQ multiplex PCR assay. For the multiplex PCR, a mixture combining 60 forward primers for TCR Vbeta segments and 13 reverse primers for TCR Jbeta segments was used. Here the immuneACCESS table is served through TCRdb, limited to in-frame sequences with V and J called. Missing clones are a known gap in these copies; in checked studies unresolved V genes cover under half, and the rest lacks a known reason. The sample profile shows 65,000 to 70,000 clones; just under 70% of them were found once. The top ten clones comprise 9.5% to 12% of the sample. Source material: PBMCs. The receptors here all came from a young woman in good health and CMV-seronegative.

The chain links TRBV7-9 to TRBJ2-7, with TRBD1 as a possible D gene (5 bases). Deletions cut 4 bases from V and 2 bases from J, with 15 bases between. This CDR3 has 15 residues. Germline V gene sequence: CDR1 SEHNR, CDR2 FQNEAQ (reference sequence). The CDR3 coding sequence is TGTGCCAGCAGCTCCAACTCACAGGACCCCTACGAGCAGTACTTC. This gives the protein CASSSNSQDPYEQYF.

The sample holds a few counts of this clone. The V gene is TRBV5-4, the J gene TRBJ1-6; D gene uncertain. The germline V gene has CDR1 SGHNT and CDR2 YYREEE (reference sequence). The V end was cut by 4 bases, the J end by 7 bases, with 9 bases between. This CDR3 region has 13 residues. The CDR3 sequence is CASSINRNSPLHF. The CDR3 nucleotides are TGTGCCAGCAGCATCAACAGAAATTCACCCCTCCACTTT.

This chain uses TRBV5-1 with TRBJ2-1; D possibly corresponds to TRBD1 (8 bases). Germline V lookup: CDR1 SGHRS, CDR2 YFSETQ. CDR3 length: 17 residues. V shed 2 bases and J shed 7 bases, with 22 bases lying between them. CDR3 region: CASSFGQGGWGGNEQFF. CDR3 bases: TGCGCCAGCAGCTTCGGACAGGGTGGTTGGGGGGGGAATGAGCAGTTCTTC.

The chain links TRBV18 to TRBJ2-7; TRBD1 matches at 8 bases. The germline gives CDR1 KGHSH, CDR2 LQKENI. The trim removed 6 bases at V and 8 bases at J, leaving 9 bases unmatched. CDR3 length: 13 amino acids. This chain's CDR3 is CASSGQERGKQYF. The DNA for the CDR3 is TGTGCCAGCTCGGGACAGGAACGGGGCAAGCAGTACTTC.

The rearrangement uses TRBV28 and TRBJ2-2; the match to TRBD1 covers 9 bases. J gave up 7 bases and V 10 bases, and 10 bases lay outside the gene matches. CDR3 length: 14 amino acids. The V gene's germline CDR1 is MDHEN and CDR2 SYDVKM. Here the CDR3 DNA reads TGTGCCATCAAACAGGGGGCAAGGGTCGGGGAGCTGTTTTTT. Translated, it gives CAIKQGARVGELFF.

This chain uses TRBV6-4 with TRBJ2-2; D is possibly TRBD1 (6 bases). Germline V CDR1 and CDR2: MRHNA, SNTAGT. The V and J ends lost 6 bases and 4 bases respectively, with 12 bases between them. This CDR3 spans 14 amino acids. The CDR3 DNA sequence: TGTGCCAGCAGAAACATACAGGGCACCGGGGAGCTGTTTTTT. It codes for CASRNIQGTGELFF.

The rearrangement uses TRBV10-3 and TRBJ1-1, with 10 bases lining up with TRBD1. With 4 bases clipped from V and 6 bases from J, the junction kept 2 bases outside the gene matches. From germline, CDR1 is ENHRY and CDR2 SYGVKD. The CDR3 totals 13 residues. The CDR3 loop reads CAISGQGASEAFF. CDR3 sequence (DNA): TGTGCCATCAGTGGACAGGGGGCATCTGAAGCTTTCTTT.

V gene TRBV6-5 combines with J gene TRBJ1-3; D unresolved. CDR3 length: 15 amino acids. The V end was cut by 7 bases, the J end by 0 bases, with 13 bases between. The germline CDR1 and CDR2 sequences are MNHEY and SVGAGI. In DNA form, the CDR3 reads TGTGCCAGCACCCGAGGCACGGACTCTGGAAACACCATATATTTT. It specifies CASTRGTDSGNTIYF.

This chain connects TRBV7-2 to TRBJ2-5; TRBD1 is a possible D gene (7 bases). The CDR3 consists of 15 residues. V lost 4 bases to trimming and J lost 5 bases, with 17 bases between them. CDR1 is SGHTA and CDR2 is FQGNSA in the germline V gene. The CDR3 spells CASSWTGRGLETQYF. The CDR3 nucleotides read TGTGCCAGCAGCTGGACAGGCCGGGGGTTGGAGACCCAGTACTTC.

This chain uses TRBV18 with TRBJ2-7; tentative D call: TRBD1 (6 bases). The V and J ends lost 2 bases and 3 bases respectively, with 8 bases between them. This CDR3 is 13 amino acids long. From germline, CDR1 is KGHSH and CDR2 LQKENI. The CDR3, as DNA: TGTGCCAGCTCACCATCACAGGGCTACGAGCAGTACTTC. Translation: CASSPSQGYEQYF.

V gene TRBV2 combines with J gene TRBJ2-5, with 8 positions matching TRBD2. CDR3 length: 15 residues. The V segment lost 8 bases and the J segment 4 bases; nucleotides outside the gene matches: 12. Germline V gene lookup returns CDR1 SNHLY and CDR2 FYNNEI. CDR3 residues: CASSSNGGARETQYF. As DNA, the CDR3 is TGTGCCAGCTCCTCCAACGGGGGGGCTCGAGAGACCCAGTACTTC.

The chain links TRBV5-4 to TRBJ2-7, with D unresolved. The germline CDR1 and CDR2 sequences are SGHNT and YYREEE (reference sequence). V was shortened by 0 bases and J by 5 bases, with 9 bases between the two germline ends. CDR3 length: 13 residues. The CDR3 DNA reads TGTGCCAGCAGCTTGGCGGTAACGGACGAGCAGTACTTC. This gives the protein CASSLAVTDEQYF.

The chain uses TRBV6-1 and TRBJ1-2, with a weak D call TRBD1 (5 bases). This CDR3 spans 13 amino acids. Germline assignment: CDR1 MNHNS and CDR2 SASEGT. The V gene lost 8 bases and the J gene lost 4 bases, with 14 bases spanning the gap. The CDR3 bases are TGTGCCAGCCAGACTCAGGGTGGCTATGGCTACACCTTC. Its protein product is CASQTQGGYGYTF.

This clone was detected only once. The chain uses TRBV6-6 and TRBJ1-6, with TRBD1 as a possible D gene (6 bases). In germline, CDR1 is MNHNY, CDR2 SVGAGI (reference sequence). This CDR3 comprises 12 residues. Trimming took 11 bases from V and 10 from J, leaving 15 bases between them. CDR3 DNA sequence: TGTGCCGGTCAGACGGGACAATCACCCCTCCACTTT. Its protein product is CAGQTGQSPLHF.

The gene calls are TRBV7-9 and TRBJ1-4, with D possibly being TRBD1 (5 bases). The CDR3 totals 15 residues. The V gene lost 2 bases and the J gene lost 5 bases, with 12 bases spanning the gap. Per the germline V gene, CDR1 is SEHNR and CDR2 is FQNEAQ (reference sequence). CDR3 region: CASSLSQGRNEKLFF. In DNA, the CDR3 is TGTGCCAGCAGCTTATCCCAGGGTAGGAATGAAAAACTGTTTTTT.

This rearrangement joins TRBV5-1 to TRBJ1-3, with 10 bases lining up with TRBD1. The germline gives CDR1 SGHRS, CDR2 YFSETQ. The CDR3 extends over 14 amino acids. V lost 3 bases, J lost 3 bases, and 0 bases stayed unmatched. In DNA, the CDR3 is TGCGCCAGCAGCTGGACAGGGGGTGGAAACACCATATATTTT. Residues: CASSWTGGGNTIYF.

The chain employs TRBV7-9 and TRBJ2-5; 8 nucleotides line up with TRBD1. Germline assignment: CDR1 SEHNR and CDR2 FQNEAQ (reference sequence). The CDR3 covers 14 residues. V gave up 5 bases and J gave up 4 bases; unmatched junction bases: 6. Written as DNA, the CDR3 is TGTGCCAGCAGCACAGGACAGGGACGAGAGACCCAGTACTTC. This encodes CASSTGQGRETQYF.

About this clone itself: One end of the junction is discordant with germline, which a read error may explain. The rearrangement joins TRBV5-1 to TRBJ1-2; D is undetermined. In germline, CDR1 is SGHRS, CDR2 YFSETQ. The CDR3 runs to 14 residues. CDR3 DNA sequence: TGCGCCAGCAGCGAGGGTGTGGGCCCCTATGGCTGCACCTTC. This gives the protein CASSEGVGPYGCTF. The full variable domain, in which reference TRBV5-1 and TRBJ1-2 provide the parts outside the CDR3, is KAGVTQTPRYLIKTRGQQVTLSCSPISGHRSVSWYQQTPGQGLQFLFEYFSETQRNKGNFPGRFSGRQFSNSRSEMNVSTLELGDSALYLCASSEGVGPYGCTFGSGTRLTVV.

V usage is TRBV5-1 and J usage is TRBJ2-5; 8 positions match TRBD1. The J segment lost 5 bases and the V segment lost 4 bases, leaving 7 bases of the junction unmatched. This CDR3 has 14 amino acids. CDR1 and CDR2 (germline): SGHRS, YFSETQ. CDR3 bases: TGCGCCAGCAGCCCTGGACAGGGCTGGGAGACCCAGTACTTC. As protein: CASSPGQGWETQYF.

The J gene is TRBJ1-1, the V gene TRBV10-2; D may be TRBD1 (5 bases). This CDR3 contains 13 residues. Germline CDR1 is WSHSY and CDR2 is SAAADI. Trimming removed 4 bases from V and 3 bases from J, with 9 bases in between. CDR3 sequence reads: CASSAGLYTEAFF. The CDR3 bases are TGCGCCAGCAGTGCAGGGCTCTACACTGAAGCTTTCTTT.